This paragraph covers one T cell receptor (beta chain) sequence. The target antigen is unknown. These data are taken from a study of T cell responses to AZD1222 COVID-19 vaccine. V lost 3 bases and J 5 bases, leaving 10 bases between the germline ends. This CDR3 contains 13 residues. CDR1 KGHSH and CDR2 LQKENI come from the germline V gene. Libraries were prepared by immunoSEQ multiplex PCR; TCRdb keeps only in-frame clonotypes and omits some of them. The table shows tens of thousands of clones, with approximately 90% occurring only once. General study points: The reported proportion of spike-specific TCRs targeting unmutated variant regions was nearly half. The breadth and depth of Spike-specific TCRs increased once two AZD1222 doses had been given. Most donors were white British, females outnumbered males, and clonal diversity was possibly underestimated.

Sequencing used peripheral blood, obtained on day 0 of AZD1222 vaccination. This sequence joins TRBV18 and TRBJ1-2; D might be TRBD1 (6 bases). This clonotype originated in an adult in good health. The CDR3 DNA reads TGTGCCAGCTCACCCGCGACAGGATATGGCTACACCTTC. Translating it yields CASSPATGYGYTF.